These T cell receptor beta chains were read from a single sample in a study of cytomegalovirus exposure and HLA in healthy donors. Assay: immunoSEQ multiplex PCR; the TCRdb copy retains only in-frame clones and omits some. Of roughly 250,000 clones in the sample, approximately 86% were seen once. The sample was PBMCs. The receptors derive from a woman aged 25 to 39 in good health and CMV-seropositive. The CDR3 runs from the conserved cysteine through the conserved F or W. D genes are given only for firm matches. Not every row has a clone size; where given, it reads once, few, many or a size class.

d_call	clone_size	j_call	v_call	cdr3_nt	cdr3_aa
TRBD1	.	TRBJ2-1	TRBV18	TGTGCCAGCTCAGGTGGGACAGGGTACAATGAGCAGTTCTTC	CASSGGTGYNEQFF
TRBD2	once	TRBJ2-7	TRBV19	TGTGCCAGTAGTAGACCGACTAGCGGTACCTCCTACGAGCAGTACTTC	CASSRPTSGTSYEQYF
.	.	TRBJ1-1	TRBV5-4	TGTGCCAGCAGCTCAAGAATTCTGACAGATCTATTGGGCACTGAAGCTTTCTTT	CASSSRILTDLLGTEAFF
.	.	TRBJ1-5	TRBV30	TGTGCCTGGAGTGTACCAGGGGCTAATCAGCCCCAGCATTTT	CAWSVPGANQPQHF
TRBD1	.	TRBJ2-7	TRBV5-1	TGCGCCAGCAGCGGCCGGGACAGGGGCTACGAGCAGTACTTC	CASSGRDRGYEQYF
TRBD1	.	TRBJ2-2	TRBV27	TGTGCCAGCAGTTGGGGGACAGGGGGCAACACCGGGGAGCTGTTTTTT	CASSWGTGGNTGELFF
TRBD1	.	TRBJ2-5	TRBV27	TGTGCCAGCAGTACCTGGACAGGGGTCCCAGAGACCCAGTACTTC	CASSTWTGVPETQYF
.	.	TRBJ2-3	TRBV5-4	TGTGCCACCACCCGGATTCTAGGCGGCACAGATACGCAGTATTTT	CATTRILGGTDTQYF
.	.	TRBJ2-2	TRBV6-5	TGTGCCAGCAGCCCTCAGGGGAACACCGGGGAGCTGTTTTTT	CASSPQGNTGELFF
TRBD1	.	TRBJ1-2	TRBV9	TGTGCCAGCAGCGTAGCTTATATTGAAGTTGGACAGGGGAGTGGCTACACCTTC	CASSVAYIEVGQGSGYTF
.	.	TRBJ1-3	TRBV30	TGTGCCTGGATCCAAGACAGTAGCAACACCATATATTTT	CAWIQDSSNTIYF
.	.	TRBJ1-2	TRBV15	TGTGCCACCAGCAGATCGCGGCAAGAGTTTTATGGCTACACCTTC	CATSRSRQEFYGYTF
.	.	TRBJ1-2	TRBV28	TGTGCCAGCAGCCCGACTGTGTCGAACTATGGCTACACCTTC	CASSPTVSNYGYTF
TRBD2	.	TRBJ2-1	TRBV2	TGTGCCAGCACCCTAGCGGGCCAAGGTCGGTACAATGAGCAGTTCTTC	CASTLAGQGRYNEQFF
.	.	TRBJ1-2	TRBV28	TGTGCCAGCAGTCGACAGGAAAACTATGGCTACACCTTC	CASSRQENYGYTF
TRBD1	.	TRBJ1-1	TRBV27	TGTGCCAGCAGTTTCTCCGGGACAGCGAACACTGAAGCTTTCTTT	CASSFSGTANTEAFF